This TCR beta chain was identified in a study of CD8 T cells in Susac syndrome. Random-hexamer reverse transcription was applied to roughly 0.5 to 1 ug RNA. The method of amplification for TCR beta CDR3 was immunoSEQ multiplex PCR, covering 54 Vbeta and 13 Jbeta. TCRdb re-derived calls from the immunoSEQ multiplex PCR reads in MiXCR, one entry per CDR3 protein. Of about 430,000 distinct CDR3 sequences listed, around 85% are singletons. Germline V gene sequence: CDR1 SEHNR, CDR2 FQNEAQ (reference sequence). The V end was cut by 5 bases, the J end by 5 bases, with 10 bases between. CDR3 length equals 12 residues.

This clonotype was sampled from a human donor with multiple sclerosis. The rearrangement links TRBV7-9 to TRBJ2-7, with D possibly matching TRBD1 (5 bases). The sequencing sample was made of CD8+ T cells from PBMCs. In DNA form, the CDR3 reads TGTGCCAGCAGCCTGGGGCCAGACGAGCAGTACTTC. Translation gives CASSLGPDEQYF.